Below, one T cell receptor (beta chain) is given with its context. The data were obtained in a study of shared clonotypes between healthy human individuals. Looking at the study overall: Three plates were used per donor for CD4 naive, three for CD4 memory, two for CD8 naive and one for CD8 memory.

Repertoires were generated with immunoSEQ multiplex PCR, while TCRdb's copy carries only in-frame clones and drops some. The table includes 2,100,000 or so clones, about 94% detected once. There were no recent acute infections or vaccinations among the donors, who were healthy HIV-negative adults. The CDR3 is 14 amino acids. The V end lost 1 base, the J end lost 4 bases, and 10 bases lay between the germline ends. Germline assignment: CDR1 MGHRA and CDR2 YSYEKL. Sequenced input: naive CD4+ T cells sorted from blood. As to subset: CD45RA+ positively selected. The origin of this receptor is a young man in good health. The rearrangement uses TRBV4-1 and TRBJ2-5; D is unclear. In DNA, the CDR3 is TGCGCCAGCAGCCAAGTGGCAGTCGTAGAGACCCAGTACTTC. Translated, it gives CASSQVAVVETQYF.